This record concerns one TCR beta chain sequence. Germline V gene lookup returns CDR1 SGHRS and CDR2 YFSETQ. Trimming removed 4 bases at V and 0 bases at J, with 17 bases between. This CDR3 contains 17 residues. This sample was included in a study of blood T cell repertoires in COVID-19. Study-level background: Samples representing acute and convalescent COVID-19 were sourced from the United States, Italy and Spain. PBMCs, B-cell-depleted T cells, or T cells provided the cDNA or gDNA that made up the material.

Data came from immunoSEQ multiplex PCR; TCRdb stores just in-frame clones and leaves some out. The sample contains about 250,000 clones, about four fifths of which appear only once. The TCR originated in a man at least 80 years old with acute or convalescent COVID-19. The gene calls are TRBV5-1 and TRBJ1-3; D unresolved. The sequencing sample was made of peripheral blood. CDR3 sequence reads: CASSTTRGGSSGNTIYF. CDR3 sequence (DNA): TGCGCCAGCAGCACCACCCGAGGAGGGAGCTCTGGAAACACCATATATTTT.